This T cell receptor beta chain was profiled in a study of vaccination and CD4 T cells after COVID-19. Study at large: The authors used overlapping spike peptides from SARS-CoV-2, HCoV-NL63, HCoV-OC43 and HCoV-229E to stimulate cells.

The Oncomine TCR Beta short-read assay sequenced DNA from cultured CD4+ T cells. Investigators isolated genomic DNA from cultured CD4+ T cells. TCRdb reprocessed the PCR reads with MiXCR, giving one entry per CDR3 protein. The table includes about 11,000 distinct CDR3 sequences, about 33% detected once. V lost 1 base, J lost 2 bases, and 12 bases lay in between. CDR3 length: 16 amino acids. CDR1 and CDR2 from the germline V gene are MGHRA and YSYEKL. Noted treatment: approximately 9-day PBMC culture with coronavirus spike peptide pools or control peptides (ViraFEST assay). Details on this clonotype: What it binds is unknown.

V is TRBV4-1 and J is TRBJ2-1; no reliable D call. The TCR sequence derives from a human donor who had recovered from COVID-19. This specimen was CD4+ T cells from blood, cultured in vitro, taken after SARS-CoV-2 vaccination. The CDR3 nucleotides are TGCGCCAGCAGCCAAGTGTCTGGCCCAACCTACAATGAGCAGTTCTTC. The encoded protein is CASSQVSGPTYNEQFF.